Listed below are T cell receptor beta chains from one sample, sequenced in a study of CD8+CD57+ T cells in acquired aplastic anemia. TCRdb fed the reads into MiXCR, producing one record per CDR3 protein. This table holds 210,000 or so distinct CDR3 sequences, 40% to 60% found once. The sample taken for sequencing was sorted CD4+, CD8+, or CD8+CD57+ T cells (not recorded which) from PBMCs. The receptors were sampled from a human donor with aplastic anemia. CDR3s include the opening cysteine and the closing phenylalanine or tryptophan. Fields, in order: J gene, D gene, V gene, clone size, CDR3 DNA, CDR3 protein. D genes are given only for firm matches. Some rows have no size entry. The others give once, few or many, or a class for an expanded clone.

J: TRBJ2-1; D: TRBD1; V: TRBV12-3/TRBV12-4; size: -; DNA: TGTGCCAGCAGCCAAATCAGGGGGCTAAACAATGAGCAGTTCTTC; CDR3: CASSQIRGLNNEQFF
J: TRBJ2-5; D: -; V: TRBV24-1; size: -; DNA: TGTGCCACCAGTGATCCGGGACCTGGACAAGAGACCCAGTACTTC; CDR3: CATSDPGPGQETQYF
J: TRBJ1-2; D: -; V: TRBV12-3/TRBV12-4; size: once; DNA: TGTGCCAGCAATGTTGGAGGGGTTTCTGGCTACACCTTC; CDR3: CASNVGGVSGYTF
J: TRBJ2-3; D: -; V: TRBV7-3; size: many; DNA: TGTGCCAGCAGCCGGACGGGGAGCACAGATACGCAGTATTTT; CDR3: CASSRTGSTDTQYF
J: TRBJ2-1; D: TRBD1; V: TRBV6-6; size: many; DNA: TGTGCCAGCAGTTCCCGACAGGGATCCTACAATGAGCAGTTCTTC; CDR3: CASSSRQGSYNEQFF
J: TRBJ1-2; D: TRBD1; V: TRBV29-1; size: many; DNA: TGCAGCGTTAAGGGGGGGACAGGGGGCTATGGCTACACCTTC; CDR3: CSVKGGTGGYGYTF
J: TRBJ1-2; D: -; V: TRBV5-1; size: -; DNA: TGCGCCAGCAGCTTGGCGGAGAAAAGTTCGGGCTATGGCTACACCTTC; CDR3: CASSLAEKSSGYGYTF
J: TRBJ2-7; D: -; V: TRBV7-2; size: -; DNA: TGTGCCAGCAGCCCTGGTCGGGCTTCCTACGAGCAGTACTTC; CDR3: CASSPGRASYEQYF
J: TRBJ2-3; D: TRBD1; V: TRBV5-1; size: many; DNA: TGCGCCAGCAGCCTAAATCCGGGACAGACAGATACGCAGTATTTT; CDR3: CASSLNPGQTDTQYF
J: TRBJ2-7; D: -; V: TRBV4-1; size: -; DNA: TGCGCCAGCAGCCCGACCGGGGTCGGGCAGTACTTC; CDR3: CASSPTGVGQYF
J: TRBJ2-1; D: TRBD2; V: TRBV7-7; size: once; DNA: TGTGCCAGCAGCTTAGGACTAGCGGGGGCATTCAATGAGCAGTTCTTC; CDR3: CASSLGLAGAFNEQFF
J: TRBJ1-2; D: -; V: TRBV18; size: -; DNA: TGTGCCAGCTCACCACCGGCACATGGGGGCTACACCTTC; CDR3: CASSPPAHGGYTF
J: TRBJ2-7; D: -; V: TRBV2; size: -; DNA: TGTGCCAGCAGTACCGACGGAGGGGGAGGGACCTACGAGCAGTACTTC; CDR3: CASSTDGGGGTYEQYF
J: TRBJ2-3; D: -; V: TRBV12-3/TRBV12-4; size: many; DNA: TGTGCCAGCAGTTTCGGGGCTACGCAGTATTTT; CDR3: CASSFGATQYF
J: TRBJ1-3; D: -; V: TRBV19; size: many; DNA: TGTGCCAGTAGTGCGGCAAGCTCTGGAAACACCATATATTTT; CDR3: CASSAASSGNTIYF
J: TRBJ1-6; D: -; V: TRBV19; size: -; DNA: TGTGCCAGTAGGGGACGACCAGCCTATAATTCACCCCTCCACTTT; CDR3: CASRGRPAYNSPLHF
J: TRBJ1-5; D: -; V: TRBV11-2; size: many; DNA: TGTGCCAGCAGCTTAGACGGACAGCCACCCCAGCATTTT; CDR3: CASSLDGQPPQHF
J: TRBJ1-1; D: TRBD1; V: TRBV7-3; size: -; DNA: TGTGCCAGCCTCCACCGGGACAGGGCCCGAAACACTGAAGCTTTCTTT; CDR3: CASLHRDRARNTEAFF
J: TRBJ2-7; D: TRBD1; V: TRBV2; size: -; DNA: TGTGCCAGCAGCGGCAACCTCCGGGGACAGGTACGCGATCCCTACGAGCAGTACTTC; CDR3: CASSGNLRGQVRDPYEQYF
J: TRBJ2-6; D: -; V: TRBV24-1; size: -; DNA: TGTGCCACCCGACGGGGGTCTGGGGCCAACGTCCTGACTTTC; CDR3: CATRRGSGANVLTF
J: TRBJ2-1; D: -; V: TRBV6-5; size: many; DNA: TGTGCCAGCAGTTTCACAGGGAATGAGCAGTTCTTC; CDR3: CASSFTGNEQFF
J: TRBJ2-7; D: -; V: TRBV12-5; size: many; DNA: TGTGCTAGTGGTTTGTGGGGGAGCTCCTACGAGCAGTACTTC; CDR3: CASGLWGSSYEQYF
J: TRBJ1-1; D: -; V: TRBV9; size: -; DNA: TGTGCCAGCAGCGTAGAGCCAGGGAGGGAAGCTTTCTTT; CDR3: CASSVEPGREAFF
J: TRBJ1-5; D: -; V: TRBV20-1; size: many; DNA: TGCAGTGCCCAGAGGGGCAATCAGCCCCAGCATTTT; CDR3: CSAQRGNQPQHF